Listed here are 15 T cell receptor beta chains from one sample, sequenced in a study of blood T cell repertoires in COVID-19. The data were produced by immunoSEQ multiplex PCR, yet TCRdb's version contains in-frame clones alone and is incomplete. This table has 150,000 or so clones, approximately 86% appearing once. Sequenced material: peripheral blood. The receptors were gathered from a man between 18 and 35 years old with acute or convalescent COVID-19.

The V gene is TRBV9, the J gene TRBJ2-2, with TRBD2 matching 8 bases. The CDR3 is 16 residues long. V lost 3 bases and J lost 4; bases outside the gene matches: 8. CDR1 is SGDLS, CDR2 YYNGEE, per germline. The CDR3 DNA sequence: TGTGCCAGCAGCGCGCGGGGGGCACCTGGCACCGGGGAGCTGTTTTTT. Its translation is CASSARGAPGTGELFF.

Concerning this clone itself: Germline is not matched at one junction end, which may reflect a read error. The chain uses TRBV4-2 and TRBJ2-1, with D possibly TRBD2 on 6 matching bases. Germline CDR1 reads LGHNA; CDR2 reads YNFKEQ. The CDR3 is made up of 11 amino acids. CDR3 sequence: CASSQGIWGVF. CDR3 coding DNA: TGTGCCAGCAGCCAGGGGATCTGGGGGGTCTTC.

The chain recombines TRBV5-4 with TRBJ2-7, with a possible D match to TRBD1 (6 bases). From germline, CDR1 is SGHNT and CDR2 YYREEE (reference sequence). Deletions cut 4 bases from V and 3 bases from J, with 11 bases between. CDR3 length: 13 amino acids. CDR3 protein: CASSTQGNYEQYF. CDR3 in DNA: TGTGCCAGCAGCACACAGGGAAACTACGAGCAGTACTTC.

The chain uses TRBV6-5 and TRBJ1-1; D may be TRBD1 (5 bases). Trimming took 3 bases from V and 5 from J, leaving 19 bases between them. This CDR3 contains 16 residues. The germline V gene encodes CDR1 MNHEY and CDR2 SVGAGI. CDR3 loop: CASSYDAGNVGTEAFF. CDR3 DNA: TGTGCCAGCAGTTATGATGCAGGGAACGTGGGGACTGAAGCTTTCTTT.

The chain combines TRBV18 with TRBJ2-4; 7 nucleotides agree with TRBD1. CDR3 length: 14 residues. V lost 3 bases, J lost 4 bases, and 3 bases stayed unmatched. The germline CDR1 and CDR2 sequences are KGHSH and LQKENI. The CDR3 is CASSPSTGKNIQYF. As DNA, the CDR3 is TGTGCCAGCTCACCTTCGACAGGGAAAAACATTCAGTACTTC.

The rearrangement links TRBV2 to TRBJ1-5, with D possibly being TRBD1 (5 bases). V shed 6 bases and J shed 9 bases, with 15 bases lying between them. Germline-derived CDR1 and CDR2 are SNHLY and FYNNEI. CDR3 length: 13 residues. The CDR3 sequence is CASRDEGVAPQHF. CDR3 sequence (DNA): TGTGCCAGCAGGGACGAAGGGGTAGCGCCCCAGCATTTT.

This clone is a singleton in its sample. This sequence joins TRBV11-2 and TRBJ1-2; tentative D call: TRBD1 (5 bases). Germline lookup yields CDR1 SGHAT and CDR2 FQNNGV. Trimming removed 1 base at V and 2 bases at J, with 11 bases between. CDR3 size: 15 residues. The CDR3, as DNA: TGTGCCAGCAGCTTAGTGGTCGCAGGGAACTATGGCTACACCTTC. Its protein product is CASSLVVAGNYGYTF.

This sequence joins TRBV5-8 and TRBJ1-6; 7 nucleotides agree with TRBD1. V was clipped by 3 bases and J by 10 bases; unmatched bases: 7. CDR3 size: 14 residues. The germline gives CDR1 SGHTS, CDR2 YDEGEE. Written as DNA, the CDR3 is TGTGCCAGCAGCTGGGACAGAGGACTCTCACCCCTCCACTTT. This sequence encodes CASSWDRGLSPLHF.

The CDR3 here is CASSQETGLSGNTIYF. In nucleotides, the CDR3 is TGTGCCAGCAGCCAAGAGACAGGGCTCTCTGGAAACACCATATATTTT. The rearrangement links TRBV3-1 (or the pseudogene TRBV3-2) to TRBJ1-3, with 7 bases fitting TRBD1. The CDR3 has 16 amino acids. Germline CDR1 reads LGHDT; CDR2 reads YNNKEL (reference sequence). The V and J ends lost 0 bases and 0 bases, in that order; junction bases with no gene match: 2.

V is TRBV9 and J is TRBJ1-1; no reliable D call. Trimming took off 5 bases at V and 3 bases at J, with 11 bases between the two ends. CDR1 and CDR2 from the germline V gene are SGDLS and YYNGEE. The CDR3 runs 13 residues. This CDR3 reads CASRKDIYTEAFF. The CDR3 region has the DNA TGTGCCAGCAGGAAAGACATTTACACTGAAGCTTTCTTT.

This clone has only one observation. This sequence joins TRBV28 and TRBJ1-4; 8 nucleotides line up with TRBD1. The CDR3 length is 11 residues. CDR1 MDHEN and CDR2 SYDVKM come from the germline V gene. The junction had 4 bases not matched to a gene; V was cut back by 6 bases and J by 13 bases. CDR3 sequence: CASRSDRGLFF. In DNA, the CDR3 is TGTGCCAGCAGATCAGACAGGGGACTGTTTTTT.

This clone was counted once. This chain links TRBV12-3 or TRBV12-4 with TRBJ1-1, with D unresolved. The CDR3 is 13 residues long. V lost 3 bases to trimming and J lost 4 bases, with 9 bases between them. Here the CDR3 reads CASSFSVSTEAFF. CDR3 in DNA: TGTGCCAGCAGTTTCTCAGTAAGCACTGAAGCTTTCTTT.

The CDR3, as DNA: TGTGCCAGCAGTTTAGCGGAGAACACTGAAGCTTTCTTT. The encoded protein is CASSLAENTEAFF. The chain carries TRBV27 and TRBJ1-1; no firm D call. Germline V CDR1 and CDR2: MNHEY, SMNVEV (reference sequence). The CDR3 runs 13 residues. Trimming stripped 2 bases from V and 1 base from J, with 5 bases between.

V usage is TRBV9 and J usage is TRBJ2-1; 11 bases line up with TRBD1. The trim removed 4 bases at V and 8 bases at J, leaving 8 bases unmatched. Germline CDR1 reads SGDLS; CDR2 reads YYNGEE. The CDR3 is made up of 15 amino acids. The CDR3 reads CASSPRTGGSYEQFF. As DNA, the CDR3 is TGTGCCAGCAGCCCGCGGACAGGGGGCTCGTATGAGCAGTTCTTC. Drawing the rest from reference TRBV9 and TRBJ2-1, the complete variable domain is DSGVTQTPKHLITATGQRVTLRCSPRSGDLSVYWYQQSLDQGLQFLIQYYNGEERAKGNILERFSAQQFPDLHSELNLSSLELGDSALYFCASSPRTGGSYEQFFGPGTRLTVL.

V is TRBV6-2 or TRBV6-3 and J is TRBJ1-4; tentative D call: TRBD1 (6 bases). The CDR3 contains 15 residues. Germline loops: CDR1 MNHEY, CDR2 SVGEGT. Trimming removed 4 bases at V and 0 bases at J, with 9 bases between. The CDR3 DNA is TGTGCCAGCAGTTTGGGACAATCAACTAATGAAAAACTGTTTTTT. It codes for CASSLGQSTNEKLFF.